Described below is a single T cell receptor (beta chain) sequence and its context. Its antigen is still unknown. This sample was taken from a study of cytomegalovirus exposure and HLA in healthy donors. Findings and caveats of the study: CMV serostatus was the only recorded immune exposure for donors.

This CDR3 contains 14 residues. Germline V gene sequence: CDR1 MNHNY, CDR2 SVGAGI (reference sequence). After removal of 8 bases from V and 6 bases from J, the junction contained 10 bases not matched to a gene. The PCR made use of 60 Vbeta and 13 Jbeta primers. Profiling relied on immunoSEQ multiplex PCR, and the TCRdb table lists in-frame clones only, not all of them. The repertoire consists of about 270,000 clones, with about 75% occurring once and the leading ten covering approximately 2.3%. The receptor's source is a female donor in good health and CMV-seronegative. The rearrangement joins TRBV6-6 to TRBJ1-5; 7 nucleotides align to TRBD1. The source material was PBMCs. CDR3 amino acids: CASRGGREGQPQHF. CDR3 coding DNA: TGTGCCAGCCGAGGGGGCAGAGAGGGTCAGCCCCAGCATTTT.